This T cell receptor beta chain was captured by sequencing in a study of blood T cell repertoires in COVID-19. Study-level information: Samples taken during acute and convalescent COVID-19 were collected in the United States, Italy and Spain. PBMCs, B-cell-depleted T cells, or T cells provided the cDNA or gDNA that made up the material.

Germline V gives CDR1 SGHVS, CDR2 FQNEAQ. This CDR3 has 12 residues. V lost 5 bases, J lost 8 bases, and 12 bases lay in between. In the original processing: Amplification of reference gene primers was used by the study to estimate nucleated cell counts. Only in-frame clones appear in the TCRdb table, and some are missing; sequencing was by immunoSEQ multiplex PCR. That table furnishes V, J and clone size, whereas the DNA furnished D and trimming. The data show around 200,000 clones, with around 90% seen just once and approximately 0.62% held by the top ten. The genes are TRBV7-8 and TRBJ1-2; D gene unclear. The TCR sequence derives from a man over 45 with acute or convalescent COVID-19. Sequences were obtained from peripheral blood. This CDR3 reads CASSPFGEGYTF. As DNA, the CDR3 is TGTGCCAGCAGCCCCTTCGGTGAAGGCTACACCTTC.